The next 26 T cell receptor beta chains were all read from a single sample in a study of T-cell memory formation after mild COVID-19. One entry per CDR3 protein, called by TCRdb with MiXCR from the 5' RACE reads. Of about 280,000 distinct CDR3 sequences in the sample, 7.5% to 9.5% were seen once. Sequencing input: PBMCs or a T cell subset sorted from them (not recorded which). These receptors were obtained from a man between 18 and 29 years old who had mild COVID-19 (a few samples of this study predate the infection). Cell type and time point are not known.

J is TRBJ1-5 and V is TRBV4-3; D unresolved. Germline CDR1 and CDR2: LGHNA and YSLEER. The V end was cut by 0 bases, the J end by 4 bases, with 4 bases between. The CDR3 is 13 residues long. CDR3: CASSQDMNQPQHF. CDR3 sequence (DNA): TGCGCCAGCAGCCAAGATATGAATCAGCCCCAGCATTTT.

This clonotype occurred a few times. V usage is TRBV12-3 or TRBV12-4 and J usage is TRBJ1-1; no clear D gene. This CDR3 is built from 12 residues. Between the trimmed V and J ends, which lost 1 base and 10 bases, there was a span of 10 bases. The chain's CDR3 is CASSLDLSRAFF. In nucleotides, the CDR3 is TGTGCCAGCAGTTTAGATCTGAGCCGAGCTTTCTTT.

The gene calls are TRBV7-9 and TRBJ2-3; 11 bases match TRBD2. The CDR3 extends over 17 amino acids. The V segment lost 3 bases and the J segment 0 bases; nucleotides outside the gene matches: 5. The V gene's germline CDR1 is SEHNR and CDR2 FQNEAQ (reference sequence). The CDR3 protein is CASSFLAGGLSTDTQYF. The DNA of the CDR3 is TGTGCCAGCAGCTTCCTAGCGGGGGGCCTAAGCACAGATACGCAGTATTTT.

Ten or more counts support this clonotype. V is TRBV5-4 and J is TRBJ1-1; no clear D gene. The CDR3 is 14 amino acids. V lost 2 bases and J 2 bases, leaving 10 bases between the germline ends. The germline gives CDR1 SGHNT, CDR2 YYREEE (reference sequence). CDR3: CASSLGGLNTEAFF. The CDR3 DNA follows: TGTGCCAGCAGCTTAGGAGGGCTCAACACTGAAGCTTTCTTT.

V usage is TRBV10-3 and J usage is TRBJ2-7; TRBD1 might be the D (5 bases). The germline CDR1 and CDR2 sequences are ENHRY and SYGVKD. With 3 bases removed from V and 3 bases from J, the gap between germline ends came to 9 bases. The CDR3 runs to 13 residues. The CDR3 is CAISEVDSYEQYF. As DNA, the CDR3 is TGTGCCATCAGTGAAGTCGACAGCTACGAGCAGTACTTC.

This clonotype was recorded many times. This chain uses TRBV20-1 with TRBJ2-1, with D uncertain. V dropped 5 bases and J dropped 3 bases, with 5 bases sitting between them. CDR1 and CDR2 (germline): DFQATT, SNEGSKA (reference sequence). The CDR3 contains 11 residues. The CDR3 spells CSARSYNEQFF. CDR3 DNA sequence: TGCAGTGCTCGAAGCTACAATGAGCAGTTCTTC.

This sequence joins TRBV23-1 and TRBJ1-4, with D tentatively TRBD1 (6 bases). TRBV23-1 has ORF status, its function being uncertain. V lost 0 bases to trimming and J lost 0 bases, with 14 bases between them. This CDR3 has 18 residues. CDR3 DNA sequence: TGCGCCAGCAGTCAATCGGGTCGGACAGAATCAACTAATGAAAAACTGTTTTTT. It is translated as CASSQSGRTESTNEKLFF.

This clonotype came up many times. This chain connects TRBV12-3 or TRBV12-4 to TRBJ2-5; no reliable D call. Trimming left V 3 bases short and J 1 base short, with 12 bases between. The CDR3 is 15 amino acids. The chain's CDR3 is CASSFLGTAQETQYF. DNA of the CDR3: TGTGCCAGCAGTTTCCTGGGAACGGCCCAAGAGACCCAGTACTTC.

The table lists this clonotype with a few counts. The chain joins TRBV6-5 to TRBJ1-3; the D is unclear. The V end was cut by 9 bases, the J end by 0 bases, with 12 bases between. This CDR3 has 14 residues. The germline CDR1 and CDR2 sequences are MNHEY and SVGAGI. CDR3 sequence reads: CASGLRDSGNTIYF. The CDR3 DNA reads as TGTGCCAGTGGCCTGCGAGACTCTGGAAACACCATATATTTT.

There are a few counts of this clonotype. The rearrangement uses TRBV20-1 and TRBJ1-1; D unresolved. The V and J ends lost 5 bases and 1 base respectively, with 8 bases between them. Germline-derived CDR1 and CDR2 are DFQATT and SNEGSKA (reference sequence). The CDR3 has 12 residues. CDR3 coding DNA: TGCAGTGCTCTGAACCAGAACACTGAAGCTTTCTTT. Translated, it gives CSALNQNTEAFF.

A few counts support this clonotype. The chain combines TRBV19 with TRBJ1-1, with D unresolved. The CDR3 is 12 residues long. The germline V gene encodes CDR1 LNHDA and CDR2 SQIVND (reference sequence). V was shortened by 11 bases and J by 0 bases, with 10 bases between the two germline ends. Here the CDR3 reads CASGRLNTEAFF. CDR3 nucleotides: TGTGCCTCAGGACGGCTGAACACTGAAGCTTTCTTT.

The chain links TRBV20-1 to TRBJ2-5, with TRBD2 matching 11 bases. Germline V lookup: CDR1 DFQATT, CDR2 SNEGSKA (reference sequence). J lost 3 bases, V lost 6 bases, and 3 bases had no gene match. The CDR3 covers 13 residues. This CDR3 reads CSASSGGKETQYF. The CDR3 nucleotides are TGCAGTGCCTCTAGCGGGGGGAAAGAGACCCAGTACTTC.

The rearrangement joins TRBV7-2 to TRBJ2-3; 7 positions match TRBD2. Unmatched junction bases numbered 8, after V lost 3 bases and J lost 2 bases. Germline CDR1 is SGHTA and CDR2 is FQGNSA. The CDR3 contains 16 residues. The CDR3 here is CASSFPALATTDTQYF. Written as DNA, the CDR3 is TGTGCCAGCAGCTTCCCGGCACTAGCGACCACAGATACGCAGTATTTT.

The chain combines TRBV18 with TRBJ1-3, with a possible D match to TRBD1 (5 bases). The V gene's germline CDR1 is KGHSH and CDR2 LQKENI. This CDR3 has 16 residues. Deletions cut 2 bases from V and 0 bases from J, with 11 bases between. Written as DNA, the CDR3 is TGTGCCAGCTCACCAGAAGCAGGGAACTCTGGAAACACCATATATTTT. Residues: CASSPEAGNSGNTIYF.

This chain links TRBV18 with TRBJ2-3; TRBD1 aligns across 10 bases. Germline trimming cut 2 bases from V and 6 bases from J; bases unmatched to any gene: 11. Germline CDR1 and CDR2: KGHSH and LQKENI. CDR3 size: 17 residues. The DNA for the CDR3 is TGTGCCAGCTCACCAGTTTTGACAGGGGGCATCGCTGATACGCAGTATTTT. This codes for CASSPVLTGGIADTQYF.

This clonotype was observed a few times. The genes are TRBV24-1 and TRBJ2-2, with 7 bases fitting TRBD1. The CDR3 covers 13 residues. Germline V gene sequence: CDR1 KGHDR, CDR2 SFDVKD. Trimming removed 9 bases from V and 6 bases from J; junction bases left unmatched: 6. The CDR3 here is CATGDRVAGELFF. CDR3 bases: TGTGCCACCGGAGACAGGGTCGCCGGGGAGCTGTTTTTT.

This clonotype was counted between two and nine times. This sequence joins TRBV5-1 and TRBJ1-2; the D gene is possibly TRBD1 (6 bases). This CDR3 comprises 13 residues. Germline-derived CDR1 and CDR2 are SGHRS and YFSETQ. Trimming cost V 2 bases and J 8 bases, with 13 bases left between them. The CDR3 region is CASSFVAGEGYTF. In DNA, the CDR3 is TGCGCCAGCAGCTTTGTGGCAGGGGAAGGCTACACCTTC.

This chain connects TRBV24-1 to TRBJ1-2, with 9 nucleotides matching TRBD1. This CDR3 region has 16 residues. Germline V gives CDR1 KGHDR, CDR2 SFDVKD. V lost 4 bases and J lost 4; bases outside the gene matches: 9. The CDR3 region is CATSEGGQGDIYGYTF. The CDR3 nucleotides are TGTGCCACCAGTGAAGGGGGACAGGGAGATATCTATGGCTACACCTTC.

J is TRBJ2-1 and V is TRBV6-5; tentative D call: TRBD1 (7 bases). V dropped 0 bases and J dropped 5 bases, with 11 bases sitting between them. Germline lookup yields CDR1 MNHEY and CDR2 SVGAGI. The length of the CDR3 is 15 residues. Here the CDR3 reads CASSYSRRGHNEQFF. The CDR3, as DNA: TGTGCCAGCAGTTACTCTAGGAGGGGGCACAATGAGCAGTTCTTC.

J is TRBJ2-3 and V is TRBV9; TRBD2 agrees at 8 bases. J gave up 4 bases and V 3 bases, and 10 bases lay outside the gene matches. The CDR3 covers 16 residues. The germline V gene encodes CDR1 SGDLS and CDR2 YYNGEE. CDR3 in amino acids: CASSEIAGSIADTQYF. The CDR3 coding sequence is TGTGCCAGCAGCGAAATAGCGGGATCTATCGCAGATACGCAGTATTTT.

This clonotype appeared many times. The chain uses TRBV7-8 and TRBJ1-1; no firm D call. This CDR3 has 13 residues. The germline CDR1 and CDR2 sequences are SGHVS and FQNEAQ. The ends were cut back, 2 bases at V and 1 base at J, with 5 bases in the middle. The CDR3 bases are TGTGCCAGCAGCTTAATAGGGAACACTGAAGCTTTCTTT. This codes for CASSLIGNTEAFF.

The chain is built from TRBV4-3 and TRBJ2-1, with 8 bases lining up with TRBD2. The CDR3 consists of 15 residues. Germline assignment: CDR1 LGHNA and CDR2 YSLEER. The J segment lost 8 bases and the V segment lost 1 base, leaving 7 bases of the junction unmatched. In DNA, the CDR3 is TGCGCCAGCAGCCAAGCGAACGGGGGGGCCCATGAGCAGTTCTTC. Residues: CASSQANGGAHEQFF.

The sample holds many counts of this clonotype. The chain links TRBV5-1 to TRBJ2-6; 8 bases match TRBD2. Per the germline V gene, CDR1 is SGHRS and CDR2 is YFSETQ. The V and J ends lost 5 bases and 0 bases, in that order; junction bases with no gene match: 7. CDR3 length: 17 amino acids. CDR3 nucleotide sequence: TGCGCCAGCAGGGAGACTAGCGCTGTCTCTGGGGCCAACGTCCTGACTTTC. Translation: CASRETSAVSGANVLTF.

A few counts support this clonotype. The CDR3 loop reads CASSVVGQNTEAFF. The CDR3 DNA sequence: TGTGCCAGCAGCGTAGTAGGGCAGAACACTGAAGCTTTCTTT. This rearrangement joins TRBV9 to TRBJ1-1; D not certain. V was clipped by 0 bases and J by 1 base, with 7 bases between them. The length of the CDR3 is 14 residues. The germline V gene encodes CDR1 SGDLS and CDR2 YYNGEE.

CDR3 nucleotides: TGTGCCAGTAGCGTGGAGGGATGGTCGGGTACTGAAGCTTTCTTT. This encodes CASSVEGWSGTEAFF. The gene calls are TRBV19 and TRBJ1-1; D remains unclear. The V and J ends lost 6 bases and 5 bases respectively, with 19 bases between them. The CDR3 length is 15 residues. Looked up from germline, CDR1 is LNHDA and CDR2 is SQIVND (reference sequence). The whole variable domain, filled in from reference TRBV19 and TRBJ1-1, reads DGGITQSPKYLFRKEGQNVTLSCEQNLNHDAMYWYRQDPGQGLRLIYYSQIVNDFQKGDIAEGYSVSREKKESFPLTVTSAQKNPTAFYLCASSVEGWSGTEAFFGQGTRLTVV.

The chain carries TRBV20-1 and TRBJ2-7; maybe TRBD2 (6 bases). This CDR3 comprises 14 residues. In germline, CDR1 is DFQATT, CDR2 SNEGSKA (reference sequence). Trimming removed 3 bases from V and 7 bases from J, with 19 bases in between. The CDR3 sequence: CSARVGGGVREQYF. As DNA, the CDR3 is TGCAGTGCTAGGGTCGGAGGAGGGGTTCGGGAGCAGTACTTC.